These 15 T cell receptor beta chains share one sample of origin, sequenced in a study of blood T cells in healthy people across ages. Combining a sample-barcoded 5' primer with a J-beta primer mix, a second PCR ran for about 7 to 11 cycles. TCRdb re-derived calls from the 5' RACE reads in MiXCR, one entry per CDR3 protein. The data hold hundreds of thousands of distinct CDR3 sequences, with around 49% observed a single time. The sample comprised blood. Every receptor here comes from a woman aged 55-70 years in good health.

This chain links TRBV9 with TRBJ2-3; 7 nucleotides match TRBD2. The CDR3 consists of 16 residues. Germline V lookup: CDR1 SGDLS, CDR2 YYNGEE. Trimming removed 4 bases from V and 0 bases from J; junction bases left unmatched: 8. The CDR3 sequence is CASSPRPGGSTDTQYF. CDR3 bases: TGTGCCAGCAGCCCGAGACCGGGAGGCAGCACAGATACGCAGTATTTT.

This clonotype has more than one count but fewer than ten. The rearrangement links TRBV2 to TRBJ1-2; a possible D gene is TRBD1 (5 bases). With 2 bases removed from V and 7 bases from J, the gap between germline ends came to 8 bases. CDR3 length equals 12 residues. CDR1 is SNHLY and CDR2 is FYNNEI in the germline V gene. CDR3 DNA sequence: TGTGCCAGCAGTGAAAACGGGGGTGGCTACACCTTC. It is translated as CASSENGGGYTF.

The rearrangement joins TRBV4-2 to TRBJ2-1, with a weak D call TRBD2 (7 bases). Between the trimmed V and J ends, which lost 1 base and 8 bases, there was a span of 21 bases. From germline, CDR1 is LGHNA and CDR2 YNFKEQ. The CDR3 totals 17 residues. CDR3 coding DNA: TGTGCCAGCAGCCAAGTTGGGGGCGGGAGTCCGGGCGATGAGCAGTTCTTC. It yields the protein CASSQVGGGSPGDEQFF.

Remarks on this clonotype: A single base separates this from a much larger clone, so it may be a read error. The chain has TRBV25-1 and TRBJ1-6; D unclear. The CDR3 length is 13 residues. Germline-derived CDR1 and CDR2 are MGHDK and SYGVNS. The CDR3 nucleotides are TGTGCCAGCCGTGAAGGTTTCGGTTCACCCCTCCACTTT. Protein product: CASREGFGSPLHF.

The V call is TRBV7-6, the J call TRBJ1-6; a possible D gene is TRBD1 (6 bases). Between the trimmed V and J ends, which lost 4 bases and 7 bases, there was a span of 17 bases. Germline CDR1 reads SGHVS; CDR2 reads FNYEAQ. The CDR3 runs 16 residues. CDR3 sequence: CASSSLKGGLNSPLHF. The CDR3 nucleotides are TGTGCCAGCAGCTCACTTAAGGGGGGACTCAATTCACCCCTCCACTTT.

This clonotype was observed a few times. J is TRBJ2-1 and V is TRBV12-3 or TRBV12-4, with TRBD1 matching 10 bases. V shed 5 bases and J 7 bases; nucleotides not matched to a gene: 8. This CDR3 is built from 15 residues. CDR3 sequence: CASSPPGQGRNEQFF. The DNA for the CDR3 is TGTGCCAGCAGTCCCCCGGGACAGGGGAGAAATGAGCAGTTCTTC.

As to this clonotype: A read error may explain this, as a much larger clone is one base away. The chain couples TRBV7-2 to TRBJ2-5; TRBD2 is a possible D gene (6 bases). This CDR3 region has 13 residues. In germline, CDR1 is SGHTA, CDR2 FQGNSA. The CDR3, as DNA: TGTGCTGAGGAGGGTTCTCATCAAGAGACCCAGTACTTC. This translates into CAEEGSHQETQYF.

This sequence joins TRBV4-3 and TRBJ1-6; D unresolved. Trimming took off 0 bases at V and 5 bases at J, with 8 bases between the two ends. This CDR3 is 15 amino acids long. CDR1 LGHNA and CDR2 YSLEER come from the germline V gene. The CDR3 loop reads CASSQDGGDNSPLHF. The DNA for the CDR3 is TGCGCCAGCAGCCAAGACGGTGGGGATAATTCACCCCTCCACTTT.

This clonotype appeared a few times. This chain uses TRBV28 with TRBJ2-7, with TRBD1 matching 9 bases. CDR1 MDHEN and CDR2 SYDVKM come from the germline V gene. V shed 3 bases, J shed 5 bases, and the junction held 8 bases outside the gene matches. The CDR3 has 15 amino acids. As DNA, the CDR3 is TGTGCCAGCAGTTTGACAGGGACAGGGCGGCACGAGCAGTACTTC. It is translated as CASSLTGTGRHEQYF.

This sequence joins TRBV10-3 and TRBJ1-1; 8 bases agree with TRBD1. This CDR3 contains 16 residues. CDR1 ENHRY and CDR2 SYGVKD come from the germline V gene. With V trimmed by 6 bases and J by 5 bases, 14 bases remained unmatched. The CDR3 coding sequence is TGTGCCATCAGCGGGGGGAAGGACAGGGTAGGAACTGAAGCTTTCTTT. Its protein product is CAISGGKDRVGTEAFF.

This sequence joins TRBV6-2 or TRBV6-3 and TRBJ2-7, with D possibly TRBD2 on 5 matching bases. Germline CDR1 MNHEY, CDR2 SVGEGT. V was clipped by 5 bases and J by 7 bases, with 18 bases between them. CDR3 length: 14 residues. CDR3 amino acids: CASSGDSGYNEQYF. As DNA, the CDR3 is TGTGCCAGCAGTGGCGACTCGGGGTACAATGAGCAGTACTTC.

The rearrangement joins TRBV6-1 to TRBJ2-1; 9 nucleotides agree with TRBD1. Trimming cost V 6 bases and J 6 bases; bases outside gene matches: 9. This CDR3 region has 15 residues. The germline V gene encodes CDR1 MNHNS and CDR2 SASEGT. CDR3 bases: TGTGCCAGCAGCTCCGGGACAGGGAGGGTCAATGAGCAGTTCTTC. Translation: CASSSGTGRVNEQFF.

The J gene is TRBJ1-5, the V gene TRBV7-9, with D possibly being TRBD1 (5 bases). Germline V gene lookup returns CDR1 SEHNR and CDR2 FQNEAQ (reference sequence). V was clipped by 5 bases and J by 2 bases, with 16 bases between them. CDR3 length: 16 amino acids. CDR3 residues: CASSDGALGGNQPQHF. CDR3 DNA: TGTGCCAGCAGCGACGGGGCTCTCGGCGGCAATCAGCCCCAGCATTTT.

The chain couples TRBV20-1 to TRBJ2-1, with TRBD2 identical over 10 bases. The V and J ends lost 7 bases and 7 bases, in that order; junction bases with no gene match: 10. This CDR3 region has 14 residues. Germline CDR1 DFQATT, CDR2 SNEGSKA (reference sequence). CDR3 protein: CSGRSGRAGNEQFF. DNA of the CDR3: TGCAGTGGCAGGAGCGGGAGGGCCGGTAATGAGCAGTTCTTC.

The V and J genes are TRBV6-2 or TRBV6-3 and TRBJ2-1; weak D call: TRBD1 (5 bases). The CDR3 loop spans 13 amino acids. From germline, CDR1 is MNHEY and CDR2 SVGEGT. The V and J ends lost 6 bases and 4 bases respectively, with 10 bases between them. The DNA for the CDR3 is TGTGCCAGCAGGGACATAGCTTACAATGAGCAGTTCTTC. As protein: CASRDIAYNEQFF.